These 18 T cell receptor beta chains were sequenced from one sample in a study of cytomegalovirus exposure and HLA in healthy donors. 60 Vbeta and 13 Jbeta primers were used in PCR. Using immunoSEQ multiplex PCR, the repertoire was profiled, and TCRdb retains in-frame clones only, with some absent. The top ten hold 1% of the sample, which has around 130,000 clones, 75% to 85% seen once. Material for sequencing was PBMCs. The receptors originated from a man in his forties in good health and CMV-seronegative.

The table lists this clone with a few counts. The chain couples TRBV9 to TRBJ2-7; D might be TRBD2 (5 bases). V was clipped by 4 bases and J by 2 bases, with 13 bases between them. The CDR3 contains 14 residues. The germline CDR1 and CDR2 sequences are SGDLS and YYNGEE. The CDR3 sequence: CASSLKGEPYEQYF. The CDR3 DNA reads TGTGCCAGCAGCTTAAAGGGAGAGCCCTACGAGCAGTACTTC.

The gene calls are TRBV6-6 and TRBJ2-7; 12 bases fit TRBD1. The CDR3 length is 14 residues. The V gene end was trimmed by 2 bases and the J gene end by 6 bases; junction bases not matched to a gene: 2. CDR1 is MNHNY and CDR2 is SVGAGI in the germline V gene (reference sequence). The CDR3 region is CASSYGTGGFEQYF. The CDR3 DNA reads TGTGCCAGCAGTTACGGGACAGGGGGCTTCGAGCAGTACTTC.

The gene calls are TRBV11-2 and TRBJ2-4; D possibly corresponds to TRBD1 (6 bases). Germline V gene sequence: CDR1 SGHAT, CDR2 FQNNGV. V was cut by 4 bases and J by 9 bases, with 22 bases left in between. The CDR3 sequence is 16 residues long. DNA for the CDR3: TGTGCCAGCAGCTCTCCCAGGGGAAAGGCGGGCCCCATTCAGTACTTC. This translates into CASSSPRGKAGPIQYF.

This clone showed up just a few times. This sequence joins TRBV7-2 and TRBJ1-4; 7 nucleotides match TRBD1. The CDR3 totals 14 residues. V trimming: 10 bases; J trimming: 0 bases; junction bases outside the gene matches: 5. Germline CDR1 reads SGHTA; CDR2 reads FQGNSA. Here the CDR3 reads CATRDSTTNEKLFF. For the CDR3, the DNA is TGTGCCACTCGGGACAGTACAACTAATGAAAAACTGTTTTTT.

The chain couples TRBV7-2 to TRBJ2-6, with a tentative D call TRBD2 (6 bases). This CDR3 is 15 amino acids long. The V end lost 2 bases, the J end lost 3 bases, and 8 bases lay between the germline ends. Germline CDR1 SGHTA, CDR2 FQGNSA. The CDR3 loop reads CASSLRGSGANVLTF. The CDR3 coding sequence is TGTGCCAGCAGCTTACGGGGGAGTGGGGCCAACGTCCTGACTTTC.

V is TRBV10-2 and J is TRBJ2-7; TRBD1 matches 9 bases. Per the germline V gene, CDR1 is WSHSY and CDR2 is SAAADI. Trimming removed 3 bases from V and 2 bases from J; junction bases left unmatched: 5. This CDR3 contains 15 residues. In nucleotides, the CDR3 is TGCGCCAGCAGTGATTCCGGGACAGGGACCTACGAGCAGTACTTC. This encodes CASSDSGTGTYEQYF.

The chain employs TRBV18 and TRBJ2-1; 7 bases are a match to TRBD2. The V gene end was trimmed by 6 bases and the J gene end by 7 bases; junction bases not matched to a gene: 12. The CDR3 is 15 amino acids. Germline V CDR1 and CDR2: KGHSH, LQKENI. CDR3 residues: CASSPSGLVRNEQFF. Here the CDR3 DNA reads TGTGCCAGCTCTCCTAGCGGACTAGTGAGGAATGAGCAGTTCTTC.

This clone was counted a few times. In DNA form, the CDR3 reads TGTGCCAGCAGCTTGGTCACACTATCCAATGAGCAGTTCTTC. This gives the protein CASSLVTLSNEQFF. The J gene is TRBJ2-1, the V gene TRBV5-8; D gene uncertain. The germline V and J ends were trimmed by 0 bases and 6 bases, with 10 bases remaining between them. The CDR3 is 14 amino acids. Germline CDR1 and CDR2: SGHTS and YDEGEE.

This chain joins TRBV7-9 and TRBJ1-3, with D tentatively TRBD1 (6 bases). Germline V gene lookup returns CDR1 SEHNR and CDR2 FQNEAQ (reference sequence). CDR3 length equals 18 residues. The germline V and J ends were trimmed by 4 bases and 0 bases, with 19 bases remaining between them. As DNA, the CDR3 is TGTGCCAGCAGCTCCTGGGGGGCGGGGGGGCACTCTGGAAACACCATATATTTT. Amino acids: CASSSWGAGGHSGNTIYF.

This chain links TRBV9 with TRBJ2-1; D is uncertain. Germline V gives CDR1 SGDLS, CDR2 YYNGEE. The germline V and J ends were trimmed by 2 bases and 2 bases, with 8 bases remaining between them. The CDR3 is 14 amino acids. As DNA, the CDR3 is TGTGCCAGCAGCGTTACGGTGGCCTACAATGAGCAGTTCTTC. Its translation is CASSVTVAYNEQFF.

This clone was recorded once. The V and J genes are TRBV23-1 and TRBJ2-7; maybe TRBD1 (6 bases). TRBV23-1 is noted as an ORF with a role that remains uncertain. The CDR3 contains 18 residues. V was trimmed by 4 bases and J by 5 bases, leaving 27 bases between them. The CDR3 nucleotides are TGCGCCAGCAGTCTCAACGAGCAGGGGACCGTTAATCGTAACGAGCAGTACTTC. Its translation is CASSLNEQGTVNRNEQYF.

V gene TRBV27 combines with J gene TRBJ2-3, with 8 bases fitting TRBD2. CDR3 length: 16 amino acids. In germline, CDR1 is MNHEY, CDR2 SMNVEV (reference sequence). With V trimmed by 5 bases and J by 4 bases, 11 bases remained unmatched. CDR3 DNA: TGTGCCAGCAGTCCCCTGCGAGCGGGAGTAGCAGATACGCAGTATTTT. Translated, it gives CASSPLRAGVADTQYF.

CDR3 sequence reads: CASSLDPGSVTSPLHF. CDR3 in DNA: TGTGCCAGCAGCTTGGACCCGGGATCCGTCACTTCACCCCTCCACTTT. V and J are TRBV5-4 and TRBJ1-6; D ambiguous. Germline CDR1 reads SGHNT; CDR2 reads YYREEE (reference sequence). The CDR3 extends over 16 amino acids. Trimming cost V 0 bases and J 9 bases, with 16 bases left between them.

V usage is TRBV5-1 and J usage is TRBJ1-1; D gene ambiguous. Trimming took off 0 bases at V and 0 bases at J, with 3 bases between the two ends. The germline V gene encodes CDR1 SGHRS and CDR2 YFSETQ. This CDR3 comprises 13 residues. CDR3 residues: CASSLGVNTEAFF. CDR3 DNA: TGCGCCAGCAGCTTGGGAGTGAACACTGAAGCTTTCTTT.

The V gene is TRBV2, the J gene TRBJ2-1; maybe TRBD2 (5 bases). The germline CDR1 and CDR2 sequences are SNHLY and FYNNEI. This CDR3 region has 13 residues. V was cut by 4 bases and J by 9 bases, with 13 bases left in between. Here the CDR3 reads CASSAGTSPEQFF. CDR3 nucleotide sequence: TGTGCCAGCAGTGCGGGAACCAGTCCTGAGCAGTTCTTC. Full variable domain (rest looked up from reference TRBV2 and TRBJ2-1): EPEVTQTPSHQVTQMGQEVILRCVPISNHLYFYWYRQILGQKVEFLVSFYNNEISEKSEIFDDQFSVERPDGSNFTLKIRSTKLEDSAMYFCASSAGTSPEQFFGPGTRLTVL.

V usage is TRBV7-2 and J usage is TRBJ2-2, with TRBD1 matching 9 bases. V lost 3 bases and J lost 7; bases outside the gene matches: 3. This CDR3 region has 14 residues. CDR1 is SGHTA, CDR2 FQGNSA, per germline. DNA for the CDR3: TGTGCCAGCAGCTTGACAGGGGGTGTCGGGGAGCTGTTTTTT. It codes for CASSLTGGVGELFF.

The V and J genes are TRBV28 and TRBJ2-7; the match to TRBD2 covers 9 bases. Germline V gene data show CDR1 as MDHEN and CDR2 as SYDVKM. V dropped 6 bases and J dropped 4; count of bases not matched to a gene: 7. The CDR3 spans 14 residues. This chain's CDR3 is CASRDSGRDYEQYF. CDR3 coding DNA: TGTGCCAGCAGAGATAGCGGGAGAGATTACGAGCAGTACTTC.

Here the CDR3 DNA reads TGTGCCAGCAGTGAAGCGTTACTAGCGGGGGGGTACCAAGAGACCCAGTACTTC. Translation gives CASSEALLAGGYQETQYF. This chain links TRBV2 with TRBJ2-5; 13 nucleotides agree with TRBD2. The CDR3 runs 18 residues. Germline V CDR1 and CDR2: SNHLY, FYNNEI. The V gene end was trimmed by 0 bases and the J gene end by 0 bases; junction bases not matched to a gene: 4. Based on the CDR3 plus reference TRBV2 and TRBJ2-5, the full variable domain is EPEVTQTPSHQVTQMGQEVILRCVPISNHLYFYWYRQILGQKVEFLVSFYNNEISEKSEIFDDQFSVERPDGSNFTLKIRSTKLEDSAMYFCASSEALLAGGYQETQYFGPGTRLLVL.